Below, one T cell receptor beta chain is given with its context. The antigen is unknown. Primers: 60 Vbeta forward and 13 Jbeta reverse. In the study's own analysis: Later, 75 million to 100 million unique TCR beta chains were counted in an analysis, and 10 million to 12 million of them were shared. Using immunoSEQ multiplex PCR, the repertoire was profiled, and TCRdb retains in-frame clones only, with some absent. The V and J calls and clone size are taken from that table; D and trimming were inferred from the DNA. In the table there are about 98,000 clones, roughly 70% of which are singletons. These data originate in a study of cytomegalovirus exposure and HLA in healthy donors. Study context: Roughly 180 million T cells yielded 100 million or so unique TCR beta sequences in earlier analysis.

Overall study findings and caveats: In a later analysis, across HLA loci, associated TCR counts were highest for DRB1, lowest for HLA-C. Reports indicated that the classifier achieved high specificity and sensitivity in diagnosing cytomegalovirus status.

The CDR3 loop spans 18 amino acids. Germline V gives CDR1 LGHNA, CDR2 YNFKEQ. After removal of 0 bases from V and 0 bases from J, the junction contained 6 bases not matched to a gene. The specimen sequenced was PBMCs. The TCR comes from a male donor in good health and CMV-seronegative. The chain has TRBV4-2 and TRBJ2-1, with 9 positions matching TRBD2. The CDR3 DNA reads TGTGCCAGCAGCCAAGATATCCCTAGCGGGACCTCCTACAATGAGCAGTTCTTC. Its translation: CASSQDIPSGTSYNEQFF.